One and the same sample provided the 32 T cell receptor beta chains below, sequenced in a study of blood T cell repertoires in COVID-19. TCRdb keeps only in-frame clones here, not all; method: immunoSEQ multiplex PCR. The sample records under 150,000 clones, under 85% being singletons. Specimen: peripheral blood. Receptor source: a human donor in a cohort sampled during active COVID-19.

The V call is TRBV5-1, the J call TRBJ1-2; D is undetermined. Between the trimmed V and J ends, which lost 0 bases and 4 bases, there was a span of 10 bases. This CDR3 contains 14 residues. Germline CDR1 reads SGHRS; CDR2 reads YFSETQ. The CDR3 nucleotides are TGCGCCAGCAGCTTGGGACAAATCACCTATGGCTACACCTTC. Translation: CASSLGQITYGYTF. Filled out from reference TRBV5-1 and TRBJ1-2, the complete variable domain reads KAGVTQTPRYLIKTRGQQVTLSCSPISGHRSVSWYQQTPGQGLQFLFEYFSETQRNKGNFPGRFSGRQFSNSRSEMNVSTLELGDSALYLCASSLGQITYGYTFGSGTRLTVV.

The rearrangement links TRBV6-6 to TRBJ2-7, with TRBD1 as a possible D gene (5 bases). CDR3 length: 14 residues. In germline, CDR1 is MNHNY, CDR2 SVGAGI (reference sequence). V was cut by 2 bases and J by 6 bases, with 14 bases left in between. CDR3 coding DNA: TGTGCCAGCAGTTACGATCAGGGAAAACGCGAGCAGTACTTC. Its protein is CASSYDQGKREQYF.

This clone was found once. The rearrangement joins TRBV29-1 to TRBJ1-1; D gene unclear. This CDR3 comprises 11 residues. Trimming removed 7 bases at V and 3 bases at J, with 9 bases between. CDR1 is SQVTM, CDR2 ANQGSEA, per germline. The CDR3 spells CSGREDTEAFF. The CDR3 coding sequence is TGCAGCGGAAGGGAGGACACTGAAGCTTTCTTT. The full variable domain, with the rest looked up from reference TRBV29-1 and TRBJ1-1, is SAVISQKPSRDICQRGTSLTIQCQVDSQVTMMFWYRQQPGQSLTLIATANQGSEATYESGFVIDKFPISRPNLTFSTLTVSNMSPEDSSIYLCSGREDTEAFFGQGTRLTVV.

The V and J genes are TRBV30 and TRBJ1-4; 7 bases map to TRBD1. Trimming removed 1 base from V and 6 bases from J; junction bases left unmatched: 2. Germline CDR1 GTSNPN, CDR2 SVGIG (reference sequence). The CDR3 length is 13 residues. CDR3 nucleotides: TGTGCCTGGAGTGCGGGACAGTATGAAAAACTGTTTTTT. It translates to CAWSAGQYEKLFF.

The V and J genes are TRBV6-5 and TRBJ2-7; D is perhaps TRBD2 (6 bases). The germline V and J ends were trimmed by 0 bases and 0 bases, with 9 bases remaining between them. CDR3 size: 15 residues. From germline, CDR1 is MNHEY and CDR2 SVGAGI. This chain's CDR3 is CASSYSAGSSYEQYF. The DNA for the CDR3 is TGTGCCAGCAGTTACTCTGCGGGGAGCTCCTACGAGCAGTACTTC.

V is TRBV7-2 and J is TRBJ2-3; 9 bases map to TRBD2. The CDR3 consists of 15 residues. V shed 3 bases and J 2 bases; nucleotides not matched to a gene: 3. Germline loops: CDR1 SGHTA, CDR2 FQGNSA. This CDR3 reads CASSFLAGTTDTQYF. The CDR3 DNA sequence: TGTGCCAGCAGCTTTCTAGCGGGGACCACAGATACGCAGTATTTT.

The chain has TRBV7-3 and TRBJ1-3; weak D call: TRBD1 (5 bases). Germline loops: CDR1 SGHTA, CDR2 FQGTGA. The CDR3 spans 13 residues. V gave up 5 bases and J gave up 2 bases, with 7 bases separating them. The CDR3 region is CASSPGPGNTIYF. DNA of the CDR3: TGTGCCAGCAGCCCAGGGCCTGGAAACACCATATATTTT.

The V gene is TRBV10-2, the J gene TRBJ2-1; tentatively, D is TRBD1 (6 bases). This CDR3 contains 16 residues. Germline V gives CDR1 WSHSY, CDR2 SAAADI. With 3 bases removed from V and 0 bases from J, the gap between germline ends came to 12 bases. The DNA of the CDR3 is TGCGCCAGCAGTGAACGGGACAAGAGCTCCTACAATGAGCAGTTCTTC. Translating gives CASSERDKSSYNEQFF.

This clone has more than one count but fewer than ten. This sequence joins TRBV5-4 and TRBJ1-5; 8 bases fit TRBD1. V lost 9 bases and J lost 2; bases outside the gene matches: 4. Germline V gene sequence: CDR1 SGHNT, CDR2 YYREEE (reference sequence). The CDR3 covers 13 residues. The CDR3 region is CAISDRGNQPQHF. CDR3 DNA: TGTGCCATTTCGGACAGGGGCAATCAGCCCCAGCATTTT.

CDR3 DNA sequence: TGTGCCAGCAGCCCCCTCACCGGGACAGGGAACGAGCAGTACTTC. Protein sequence: CASSPLTGTGNEQYF. The rearrangement uses TRBV6-6 and TRBJ2-7; 9 bases are shared with TRBD1. This CDR3 contains 15 residues. V lost 6 bases and J lost 5; bases outside the gene matches: 11. Germline V gives CDR1 MNHNY, CDR2 SVGAGI (reference sequence).

This clone was found a few times. V usage is TRBV10-3 and J usage is TRBJ2-5; 10 bases agree with TRBD2. Per the germline V gene, CDR1 is ENHRY and CDR2 is SYGVKD. The CDR3 is 16 amino acids. The V segment lost 8 bases and the J segment 4 bases; nucleotides outside the gene matches: 13. The CDR3 loop reads CAIGVSSGGSPETQYF. CDR3 DNA: TGTGCCATCGGGGTTTCTAGCGGGGGTTCCCCAGAGACCCAGTACTTC.

This clone was recorded only once. An end of the junction does not agree with germline; a read error may underlie this. The chain joins TRBV7-7 to TRBJ2-1, with TRBD2 matching 7 bases. Germline V gene sequence: CDR1 SSHAT, CDR2 FNYEAQ (reference sequence). The CDR3 is 14 amino acids. CDR3 in amino acids: CASSLSGPNNEQFF. In DNA form, the CDR3 reads TGTGCTAGCAGCCTTAGCGGGCCGAACAATGAGCAGTTCTTC.

The J gene is TRBJ2-3, the V gene TRBV7-9, with D possibly being TRBD1 (5 bases). The length of the CDR3 is 16 residues. Looked up from germline, CDR1 is SEHNR and CDR2 is FQNEAQ (reference sequence). V was shortened by 2 bases and J by 3 bases, with 15 bases between the two germline ends. DNA for the CDR3: TGTGCCAGCAGCTTATATTCAGGGATAGTAACAGATACGCAGTATTTT. Protein product: CASSLYSGIVTDTQYF.

This chain links TRBV3-1 (or the pseudogene TRBV3-2) with TRBJ1-2; 10 bases fit TRBD1. Germline loops: CDR1 LGHDT, CDR2 YNNKEL (reference sequence). This CDR3 has 14 amino acids. Trimming cost V 2 bases and J 8 bases; bases outside gene matches: 5. CDR3 sequence reads: CASSQFRDRGGYTF. DNA of the CDR3: TGTGCCAGCAGCCAATTCCGGGACAGGGGCGGCTACACCTTC.

The chain employs TRBV11-2 and TRBJ2-3; tentative D call: TRBD1 (5 bases). The CDR3 totals 13 residues. CDR1 is SGHAT and CDR2 is FQNNGV in the germline V gene. The V and J ends lost 2 bases and 8 bases respectively, with 11 bases between them. As DNA, the CDR3 is TGTGCCAGCAGCTTATCTGAAAGGGGTACGCAGTATTTT. Translated, it gives CASSLSERGTQYF.

The chain combines TRBV7-3 with TRBJ2-6; 7 bases map to TRBD2. Germline V gene lookup returns CDR1 SGHTA and CDR2 FQGTGA. Germline trimming cut 2 bases from V and 0 bases from J; bases unmatched to any gene: 10. The CDR3 has 19 residues. The CDR3 region has the DNA TGTGCCAGCAGCTTATACCCTAGCGGTCCCGTCTCTGGGGCCAACGTCCTGACTTTC. This codes for CASSLYPSGPVSGANVLTF.

J is TRBJ2-7 and V is TRBV6-5; weak D call: TRBD1 (5 bases). Germline-derived CDR1 and CDR2 are MNHEY and SVGAGI. Trimming shortened V by 3 bases and J by 0 bases, and 12 bases separated the two germline ends. The CDR3 is 15 amino acids. Here the CDR3 DNA reads TGTGCCAGCAGTTATGGGCAGGGCGACTCCTACGAGCAGTACTTC. Translation: CASSYGQGDSYEQYF.

J is TRBJ2-7 and V is TRBV7-9, with 9 nucleotides matching TRBD1. This CDR3 has 16 amino acids. The V gene end was trimmed by 5 bases and the J gene end by 2 bases; junction bases not matched to a gene: 10. Germline values: CDR1 SEHNR, CDR2 FQNEAQ (reference sequence). The DNA for the CDR3 is TGTGCCAGCAGCCCTGCTCCGGGACAGGGAACCTACGAGCAGTACTTC. This encodes CASSPAPGQGTYEQYF.

V gene TRBV4-3 combines with J gene TRBJ2-5; D uncertain. In germline, CDR1 is LGHNA, CDR2 YSLEER. Trimming removed 0 bases at V and 5 bases at J, with 7 bases between. CDR3 size: 13 residues. The CDR3 DNA is TGCGCCAGCAGCCAAGATTTGTCGGAGACCCAGTACTTC. Translated: CASSQDLSETQYF.

The chain links TRBV11-2 to TRBJ2-5; D is possibly TRBD2 (6 bases). V shed 1 base and J shed 7 bases, with 10 bases lying between them. The CDR3 sequence is 13 residues long. Per germline, CDR1 SGHAT and CDR2 FQNNGV. The CDR3 bases are TGTGCCAGCAGCTTAGCCGGCGGGATGACCCAGTACTTC. Translating it yields CASSLAGGMTQYF.

V and J are TRBV15 and TRBJ2-1, with 13 nucleotides matching TRBD2. This CDR3 region has 15 residues. V was pared by 4 bases and J by 8 bases, with 5 bases of the junction left unmatched. Germline-derived CDR1 and CDR2 are LNHNV and YYDKDF (reference sequence). The CDR3 DNA is TGTGCCACCAGCAAAACTAGCGGGGGGGGCCATGAGCAGTTCTTC. Protein: CATSKTSGGGHEQFF.

The genes are TRBV2 and TRBJ1-5; D is ambiguous. The CDR3 sequence is 13 residues long. Germline lookup yields CDR1 SNHLY and CDR2 FYNNEI. With 6 bases removed from V and 0 bases from J, the gap between germline ends came to 6 bases. CDR3 nucleotides: TGTGCCAGCAGCTTAGCTAGCAATCAGCCCCAGCATTTT. This codes for CASSLASNQPQHF.

The rearrangement joins TRBV27 to TRBJ2-7; 7 bases are a match to TRBD2. J lost 5 bases, V lost 5 bases, and 9 bases had no gene match. This CDR3 is built from 14 residues. The germline V gene encodes CDR1 MNHEY and CDR2 SMNVEV (reference sequence). The DNA of the CDR3 is TGTGCCAGCAGTGAATTCGGGAGGACCGACGAGCAGTACTTC. This gives the protein CASSEFGRTDEQYF.

The chain is built from TRBV7-3 and TRBJ1-5; D is unresolved. CDR1 and CDR2 (germline): SGHTA, FQGTGA. V lost 0 bases and J lost 5, with 5 bases in between. This CDR3 contains 13 residues. This CDR3 reads CASSLTSDQPQHF. The CDR3 nucleotides are TGTGCCAGCAGCTTAACGTCGGATCAGCCCCAGCATTTT. Filled out from reference TRBV7-3 and TRBJ1-5, the complete variable domain reads GAGVSQTPSNKVTEKGKYVELRCDPISGHTALYWYRQSLGQGPEFLIYFQGTGAADDSGLPNDRFFAVRPEGSVSTLKIQRTERGDSAVYLCASSLTSDQPQHFGDGTRLSIL.

The chain has TRBV7-2 and TRBJ2-7, with TRBD2 matching over 13 bases. The germline V gene encodes CDR1 SGHTA and CDR2 FQGNSA. V shed 4 bases and J 6 bases; nucleotides not matched to a gene: 3. The CDR3 spans 14 residues. The CDR3 nucleotides read TGTGCCAGCAGCTCAACTAGCGGGGGGGGCGAGCAGTACTTC. As protein: CASSSTSGGGEQYF.

The CDR3 DNA follows: TGTGCCAGCAAGACAGCGACCTACGAGCAGTACTTC. Translated, it gives CASKTATYEQYF. J is TRBJ2-7 and V is TRBV2; D possibly corresponds to TRBD1 (5 bases). Trimming removed 7 bases from V and 2 bases from J, with 9 bases in between. There are 12 residues in the CDR3. CDR1 is SNHLY and CDR2 is FYNNEI in the germline V gene.

This chain connects TRBV19 to TRBJ2-2; 7 bases line up with TRBD2. V lost 7 bases and J lost 5; bases outside the gene matches: 7. CDR1 LNHDA and CDR2 SQIVND come from the germline V gene (reference sequence). The CDR3 extends over 14 amino acids. CDR3 sequence reads: CASKSSGATGELFF. The CDR3, as DNA: TGTGCCAGTAAATCTAGCGGAGCGACCGGGGAGCTGTTTTTT.

The chain's CDR3 is CASSSTLRRANTGELFF. The DNA of the CDR3 is TGTGCCAGCTCATCAACACTGAGACGGGCGAACACCGGGGAGCTGTTTTTT. J is TRBJ2-2 and V is TRBV18; D call uncertain. V gave up 5 bases and J gave up 0 bases, with 16 bases separating them. This CDR3 region has 17 residues. Germline V gene lookup returns CDR1 KGHSH and CDR2 LQKENI. The variable domain in full, completed from reference TRBV18 and TRBJ2-2, reads NAGVMQNPRHLVRRRGQEARLRCSPMKGHSHVYWYRQLPEEGLKFMVYLQKENIIDESGMPKERFSAEFPKEGPSILRIQQVVRGDSAAYFCASSSTLRRANTGELFFGEGSRLTVL.

The rearrangement links TRBV2 to TRBJ2-1; D is unclear. Trimming shortened V by 3 bases and J by 12 bases, and 9 bases separated the two germline ends. Germline V CDR1 and CDR2: SNHLY, FYNNEI. The CDR3 is 11 residues long. CDR3 sequence: CASSDLVGQFF. The CDR3 nucleotides read TGTGCCAGCAGTGATCTAGTGGGGCAGTTCTTC.

The V and J genes are TRBV9 and TRBJ1-4; a possible D gene is TRBD1 (6 bases). This CDR3 contains 15 residues. Germline CDR1 and CDR2: SGDLS and YYNGEE. Trimming took off 3 bases at V and 6 bases at J, with 15 bases between the two ends. CDR3 region: CASSDARGGDEKLFF. As DNA, the CDR3 is TGTGCCAGCAGCGATGCCAGGGGAGGGGATGAAAAACTGTTTTTT.

CDR3 region: CASSLSGADTQYF. The CDR3 DNA follows: TGCGCCAGCAGCTTATCGGGAGCAGATACGCAGTATTTT. V usage is TRBV5-1 and J usage is TRBJ2-3, with D maybe TRBD2 (6 bases). Germline lookup yields CDR1 SGHRS and CDR2 YFSETQ. The V end was cut by 2 bases, the J end by 4 bases, with 8 bases between. This CDR3 is 13 amino acids long.

The rearrangement links TRBV19 to TRBJ2-3, with a weak D call TRBD2 (5 bases). Trimming cost V 3 bases and J 4 bases, with 17 bases left between them. The CDR3 contains 16 residues. Looked up from germline, CDR1 is LNHDA and CDR2 is SQIVND (reference sequence). The chain's CDR3 is CASSMIGSRSADTQYF. The CDR3 region has the DNA TGTGCCAGTAGTATGATAGGGAGTAGAAGCGCAGATACGCAGTATTTT.